The clone carrying this TCR beta chain was observed a few times. The data stem from a study of response to subunit inactivated influenza vaccine. The CDR3 runs 11 residues. The V end was cut by 10 bases, the J end by 3 bases, with 8 bases between. The V gene's germline CDR1 is SNHLY and CDR2 FYNNEI. Each CDR3 protein is one row after TCRdb ran MiXCR on the RT-PCR reads. The sample has approximately 500,000 distinct CDR3 sequences, about an eighth seen once; the top ten hold 10% to 15%. The receptor was derived from a man aged 45-65 years who received an inactivated influenza vaccine. The starting material was PBMCs from blood, obtained 40 to 50 days after vaccination. The chain combines TRBV2 with TRBJ2-3, with a possible D match to TRBD1 (5 bases). CDR3 DNA: TGTGCCACGGACATTACAGATACGCAGTATTTT. Translated, it gives CATDITDTQYF.